This T cell receptor (beta chain) was found in a study of blood T cell repertoires in COVID-19. Study as a whole: The origin of the acute and convalescent COVID-19 samples was the United States, Italy and Spain. Sample material is recorded as cDNA or gDNA derived from T cells, B-cell-depleted T cells, or PBMCs.

Germline assignment: CDR1 LNHDA and CDR2 SQIVND (reference sequence). The CDR3 sequence is 15 residues long. The junction had 10 bases not matched to a gene; V was cut back by 6 bases and J by 5 bases. Original methodology: How many nucleated cells were present was estimated from reference gene primer amplification. Clones were sequenced by immunoSEQ multiplex PCR, and TCRdb holds only the in-frame ones, with some missing. The DNA gave D and trimming, while V, J and clone size come from that table. The data hold 200,000 to 250,000 clones, with around 89% observed a single time. Material: PBMCs or T cells enriched from blood (not recorded which). The clonotype originates from a woman in her 30s who had recovered from COVID-19. The V and J genes are TRBV19 and TRBJ1-1, with 9 bases identical to TRBD1. The CDR3 DNA follows: TGTGCCAGTAGCAACTCAGGGACAGGGATGACTGAAGCTTTCTTT. Its translation: CASSNSGTGMTEAFF.